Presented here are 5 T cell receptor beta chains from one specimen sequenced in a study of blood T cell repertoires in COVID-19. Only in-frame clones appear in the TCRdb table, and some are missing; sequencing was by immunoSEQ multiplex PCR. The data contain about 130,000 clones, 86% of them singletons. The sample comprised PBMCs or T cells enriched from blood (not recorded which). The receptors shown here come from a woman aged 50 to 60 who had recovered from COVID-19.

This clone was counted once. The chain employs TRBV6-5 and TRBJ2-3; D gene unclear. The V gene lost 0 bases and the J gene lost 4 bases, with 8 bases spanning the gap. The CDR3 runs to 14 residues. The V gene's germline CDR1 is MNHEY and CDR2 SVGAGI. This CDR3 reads CASSYSTRSDTQYF. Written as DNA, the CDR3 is TGTGCCAGCAGTTACTCGACGCGGTCAGATACGCAGTATTTT.

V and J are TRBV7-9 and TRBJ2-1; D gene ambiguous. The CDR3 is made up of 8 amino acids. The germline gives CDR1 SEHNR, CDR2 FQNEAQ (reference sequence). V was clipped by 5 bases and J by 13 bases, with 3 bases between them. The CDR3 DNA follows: TGTGCCAGCAGCCCTCAGTTCTTC. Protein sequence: CASSPQFF.

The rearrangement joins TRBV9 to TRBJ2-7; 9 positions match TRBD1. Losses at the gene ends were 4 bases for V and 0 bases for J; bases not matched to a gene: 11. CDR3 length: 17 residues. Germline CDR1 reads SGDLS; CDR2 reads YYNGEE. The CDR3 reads CASSPRPGTGISYEQYF. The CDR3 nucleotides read TGTGCCAGCAGCCCTCGTCCCGGGACAGGGATCTCCTACGAGCAGTACTTC. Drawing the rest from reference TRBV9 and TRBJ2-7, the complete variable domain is DSGVTQTPKHLITATGQRVTLRCSPRSGDLSVYWYQQSLDQGLQFLIQYYNGEERAKGNILERFSAQQFPDLHSELNLSSLELGDSALYFCASSPRPGTGISYEQYFGPGTRLTVT.

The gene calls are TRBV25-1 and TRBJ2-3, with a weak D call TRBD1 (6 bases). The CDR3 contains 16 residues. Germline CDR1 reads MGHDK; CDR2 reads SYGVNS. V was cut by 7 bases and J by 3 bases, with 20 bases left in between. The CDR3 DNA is TGTGCCAGCATTCGGACTGGGGGCGGCGGTACAGATACGCAGTATTTT. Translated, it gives CASIRTGGGGTDTQYF.

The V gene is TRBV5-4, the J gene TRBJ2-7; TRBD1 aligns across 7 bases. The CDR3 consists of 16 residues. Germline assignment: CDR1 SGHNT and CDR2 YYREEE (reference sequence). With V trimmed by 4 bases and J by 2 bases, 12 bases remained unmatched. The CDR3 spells CASSRGQVGPTYEQYF. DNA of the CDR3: TGTGCCAGCAGCCGAGGACAGGTAGGTCCTACCTACGAGCAGTACTTC.